One T cell receptor beta chain is described in this entry. There is no known antigen for this receptor. One base away there is no much larger clone; base qualities are not given. TCRbeta CDR3 regions were amplified from genomic DNA using the immunoSEQ Assay, a bias-controlled multiplex PCR. From the authors' description of their analysis: The number of nucleated cells in each sample was estimated from the amplification of reference gene primers within the assay. To quantify the absolute abundance of each unique TCRbeta CDR3 rearrangement, sequence reads were collapsed and filtered. For each sample, productive Simpson clonality was calculated by taking the square root of Simpson's diversity index across productive rearrangements. Sourced from immuneACCESS, this table was stored by TCRdb with only in-frame sequences that have V and J called. A share of the clones is absent; for the studies checked, an unresolved V gene accounts for under half, and the remainder has no known explanation. The DNA was the basis for D and trimming; V, J and clone size are from that table. A total of about 77,000 clones appear in this sample, over 85% of them only once. Around a sixth of the sample comes from the top ten.

The CDR3 sequence holds 16 residues, the cysteine and phenylalanine included. The DNA shown is the 48-base CDR3, in frame from base 1. The germline V gene gives CDR1 as KGHSH and CDR2 as LQKENI. From V the trimming removes 0 bases and from J it removes 5 bases, while the gene matches leave 6 bases of the junction unaccounted for. The sample is drawn from a study of blood T cell repertoires in COVID-19 (TCRdb year 2020). Regarding the study in general: The collaborator samples originated in the United States, Italy and Spain and spanned the acute and convalescent phases of COVID-19. The material from the prospective study consisted of cDNA or gDNA derived from T cells, B-cell-depleted T cells, or PBMCs. Deeply sampled blood TCRbeta repertoires from subjects exposed to, actively infected with, or recovered from COVID-19 were included in the dataset. The repertoires were released in a freely available public database intended as a resource for research on the immune response to SARS-CoV-2. The samples were drawn from two sources: the first 160 participants of the ongoing ImmuneRACE study, and 1,000 to 1,500 subjects contributed by 6 global collaborators. Nearly every sample came with metadata listing a de-identified subject ID, COVID-19 status, age in years and sex. Where available, HLA class I and class II types were obtained from metadata supplied by the sample provider rather than from assay-based typing. Study-level results and caveats: The quantity of clinical and demographic metadata differed by source and by participant and was supplied without curation.

Whole blood was collected in K2EDTA tubes by collaborating institutions according to the institutions' own protocols. For TCRbeta analysis, collaborators shipped samples as frozen whole blood, isolated PBMCs, or DNA extracted from either of those sample types. The source material was peripheral blood. Recombination joined TRBV18 with TRBJ2-2, with 7 central nucleotides matching TRBD1. The receptor comes from a woman over 75 with active or convalescent COVID-19. DNA sequence: TGTGCCAGCTCACCACCAAGGGGGCGCGATACCGGGGAGCTGTTTTTT. It specifies CASSPPRGRDTGELFF.